The text below deals with one T cell receptor beta chain. The data originate from a study of blood T cell repertoires in COVID-19. About the research overall: PBMCs, B-cell-depleted T cells, or T cells provided the cDNA or gDNA that made up the material.

A COVID-19 case had been met by exposed participants during the 2 weeks before study entry. Original methodology: Scientists estimated how many nucleated cells there were by amplifying reference gene primers. Profiling relied on immunoSEQ multiplex PCR, and the TCRdb table lists in-frame clones only, not all of them. V, J and clone size derive from that table, while D and trimming were established from the DNA sequence. The repertoire has 250,000 to 350,000 clones, over 85% of them found once; the top ten carry roughly 2.9%. Sequencing was carried out using PBMCs or T cells enriched from blood (not recorded which). The sequence was obtained from a woman aged 45-65 years who had been exposed to COVID-19.

The CDR3 coding sequence is TGTGCCTGGAGTGGGACAGTTATTTCTGGAAACACCATATATTTT. The encoded protein is CAWSGTVISGNTIYF. The chain recombines TRBV30 with TRBJ1-3; the D gene is possibly TRBD1 (6 bases). Trimming took 1 base from V and 1 from J, leaving 11 bases between them. Germline CDR1 is GTSNPN and CDR2 is SVGIG (reference sequence). The CDR3 length is 15 residues.